These T cell receptor beta chains were read from a single sample in a study of blood T cell repertoires in COVID-19. TCRdb's table, derived via immunoSEQ multiplex PCR, lists solely in-frame clones and lacks some. The repertoire holds more than 90,000 clones, 70% to 80% seen once, with 5% to 7.5% in the top ten. The source material was peripheral blood. The receptors originated from a man in his 70s with acute or convalescent COVID-19. Each CDR3 is given with its conserved first and last residue. D genes are given only for firm matches. Expanded clones get a size class; other rows say once, few or many, or leave the size out.

abundance	d_gene	v_gene	j_gene	CDR3aa	CDR3nt
few	TRBD2	TRBV19	TRBJ2-1	CASSMGLADEQFF	TGTGCCAGTAGTATGGGCCTAGCGGACGAGCAGTTCTTC
NA	NA	TRBV12-3/TRBV12-4	TRBJ1-2	CASSLRQNYGYTF	TGTGCCAGCAGTTTGAGGCAAAACTATGGCTACACCTTC
NA	NA	TRBV30	TRBJ1-1	CAWSMTVNTEAFF	TGTGCCTGGAGTATGACAGTGAACACTGAAGCTTTCTTT
NA	NA	TRBV6-6	TRBJ2-2	CASSTSVSTGELFF	TGTGCCAGCAGTACCTCGGTCTCCACCGGGGAGCTGTTTTTT
NA	NA	TRBV19	TRBJ1-4	CASRSYSGATNEKLFF	TGTGCCAGTAGGTCTTACTCGGGAGCAACTAATGAAAAACTGTTTTTT
NA	NA	TRBV23-1	TRBJ1-5	CASSQFYCNQPQHF	TGCGCCAGCAGTCAATTCTATTGTAATCAGCCCCAGCATTTT
NA	NA	TRBV6-1	TRBJ1-6	CASSEARSPLHF	TGTGCCAGCAGTGAAGCTAGATCACCCCTCCACTTT
few	TRBD2	TRBV19	TRBJ2-1	CASSIFIWTSGDHYNEQFF	TGTGCCAGTAGTATTTTTATCTGGACTAGCGGGGACCACTACAATGAGCAGTTCTTC
NA	NA	TRBV5-6	TRBJ1-4	CASSLVSGELFF	TGTGCCAGCAGCTTGGTATCAGGCGAACTGTTTTTT
once	TRBD1	TRBV29-1	TRBJ2-7	CSVAGQGASEQYF	TGCAGCGTTGCGGGGCAGGGGGCAAGCGAGCAGTACTTC
NA	NA	TRBV6-5	TRBJ1-2	CASSYQSRLNYGYTF	TGTGCCAGCAGTTATCAATCGCGGCTAAACTATGGCTACACCTTC
NA	NA	TRBV28	TRBJ2-7	CASGGNYEQYF	TGTGCCAGCGGCGGGAACTACGAGCAGTACTTC
NA	NA	TRBV4-3	TRBJ2-7	CASSQVAGAGSYEQYF	TGCGCCAGCAGCCAAGTCGCGGGGGCGGGCTCCTACGAGCAGTACTTC
NA	NA	TRBV11-2	TRBJ2-5	CASSATGQETQYF	TGTGCCAGCAGCGCGACAGGCCAAGAGACCCAGTACTTC
NA	TRBD1	TRBV2	TRBJ2-7	CASSGTGGEQYF	TGTGCCAGCAGTGGGACAGGGGGAGAGCAGTACTTC
once	TRBD1	TRBV30	TRBJ1-2	CAWSRDRVGGYTF	TGTGCCTGGAGTCGCGACAGGGTGGGTGGCTACACCTTC
NA	TRBD1	TRBV29-1	TRBJ2-1	CSVEVLDRRRRGSYNEQFF	TGCAGCGTTGAGGTTCTGGACAGGCGTCGACGTGGCTCCTACAATGAGCAGTTCTTC
few	NA	TRBV19	TRBJ1-2	CASSPPSGVLGYGYTF	TGTGCCAGTAGTCCACCCTCGGGGGTTTTGGGCTATGGCTACACCTTC
once	NA	TRBV6-5	TRBJ2-5	CASSYTGGAETQYF	TGTGCCAGCAGTTATACAGGAGGGGCGGAGACCCAGTACTTC
NA	TRBD2	TRBV19	TRBJ2-1	CASSIVASGMHEQFF	TGTGCCAGTAGTATTGTGGCTAGCGGGATGCATGAGCAGTTCTTC
NA	NA	TRBV5-6	TRBJ2-3	CASGTTIADTQYF	TGTGCCAGCGGCACTACTATAGCGGATACGCAGTATTTT
NA	TRBD1	TRBV9	TRBJ2-7	CASSVGGQGVDYEQYF	TGTGCCAGCAGCGTAGGTGGACAGGGGGTTGACTACGAGCAGTACTTC
NA	NA	TRBV5-4	TRBJ1-2	CASSLFDRSYGYTF	TGTGCCAGCAGCTTGTTTGACAGGAGCTATGGCTACACCTTC
NA	TRBD2	TRBV9	TRBJ2-1	CASSVIPSGYNEQFF	TGTGCCAGCAGCGTAATCCCTAGCGGTTACAATGAGCAGTTCTTC
NA	NA	TRBV3-1/TRBV3-2	TRBJ2-5	CASSGHSPSETQYF	TGTGCCAGCAGCGGCCACAGCCCCTCAGAGACCCAGTACTTC
NA	NA	TRBV27	TRBJ2-7	CASSLTGRNEQYF	TGTGCCAGCAGTTTAACAGGTCGCAACGAGCAGTACTTC
NA	TRBD1	TRBV5-5	TRBJ1-6	CASSETGAYNSPLHF	TGTGCCAGCAGCGAAACAGGGGCCTATAATTCACCCCTCCACTTT
once	TRBD2	TRBV20-1	TRBJ2-1	CSASRAAGLAGGARQFF	TGCAGTGCTAGTAGGGCAGCTGGACTAGCGGGAGGGGCGAGGCAGTTCTTC
NA	NA	TRBV10-3	TRBJ1-6	CAISEADGGDSPLHF	TGTGCCATCAGTGAGGCGGATGGAGGTGATTCACCCCTCCACTTT
few	NA	TRBV3-1/TRBV3-2	TRBJ1-6	CASSQGAGRDSPLHF	TGTGCCAGCAGCCAAGGTGCGGGTAGAGATTCACCCCTCCACTTT
NA	NA	TRBV4-2	TRBJ2-1	CASSQDPGRVGYNEQFF	TGTGCCAGCAGCCAAGATCCGGGCAGGGTCGGCTACAATGAGCAGTTCTTC
NA	NA	TRBV7-2	TRBJ1-5	CASSFSGLGNQPQHF	TGTGCCAGCAGCTTCTCAGGGCTTGGGAATCAGCCCCAGCATTTT
NA	NA	TRBV18	TRBJ2-7	CASSPWAGRSYEQYF	TGTGCCAGCTCACCATGGGCGGGGAGGTCCTACGAGCAGTACTTC
NA	NA	TRBV19	TRBJ2-7	CASSIGGQPAEQYF	TGTGCCAGTAGTATAGGTGGGCAGCCCGCCGAGCAGTACTTC
NA	NA	TRBV12-3/TRBV12-4	TRBJ1-6	CASSFERTSALHF	TGTGCCAGCAGTTTTGAGCGGACGTCGGCCCTCCACTTT
NA	TRBD1	TRBV28	TRBJ2-7	CASSLSQGPGEQYF	TGTGCCAGCAGTTTATCACAGGGGCCGGGCGAGCAGTACTTC
NA	NA	TRBV19	TRBJ1-6	CASGNTAGYNSPLHF	TGTGCCAGTGGCAATACAGCCGGATACAATTCACCCCTCCACTTT
NA	NA	TRBV30	TRBJ1-4	CAWNGAGLGANEKLFF	TGTGCCTGGAATGGTGCGGGACTGGGCGCTAATGAAAAACTGTTTTTT